One and the same sample provided the 26 T cell receptor beta chains below, sequenced in a study of T cell repertoires in cytomegalovirus infection. TCRdb reanalysed the reads using MiXCR and keeps one entry per CDR3 protein. The table lists around 250,000 distinct CDR3 sequences, approximately 15% of them singletons. Sample: CD8+ T cells from PBMCs. Every receptor here comes from a human donor in good health (CMV status not recorded). Some clones in this sample may be carry-over from other donors' samples.

This clonotype was detected a few times. The chain couples TRBV7-9 to TRBJ1-2, with 7 bases fitting TRBD1. CDR3 size: 14 residues. Looked up from germline, CDR1 is SEHNR and CDR2 is FQNEAQ (reference sequence). J lost 8 bases, V lost 5 bases, and 11 bases had no gene match. DNA of the CDR3: TGTGCCAGCAGCCTCCCGGGACAGCGGTCAGGCTACACCTTC. Amino acid sequence: CASSLPGQRSGYTF.

CDR3 sequence: CASREPGDIYNSPLHF. The DNA of the CDR3 is TGTGCCAGCAGAGAACCAGGGGATATCTATAATTCACCCCTCCACTTT. The V and J genes are TRBV28 and TRBJ1-6; a possible D gene is TRBD1 (6 bases). The germline CDR1 and CDR2 sequences are MDHEN and SYDVKM. Trimming stripped 6 bases from V and 3 bases from J, with 15 bases between. This CDR3 spans 16 amino acids.

This clonotype has a count of ten or more. The chain carries TRBV6-6 and TRBJ2-1; 7 bases are a match to TRBD2. CDR1 is MNHNY and CDR2 is SVGAGI in the germline V gene (reference sequence). The CDR3 has 14 residues. V shed 2 bases and J 7 bases; nucleotides not matched to a gene: 5. The CDR3 reads CASSYDQGGNEQFF. As DNA, the CDR3 is TGTGCCAGCAGTTACGACCAGGGAGGGAATGAGCAGTTCTTC.

This chain connects TRBV7-2 to TRBJ2-1, with D tentatively TRBD1 (6 bases). The CDR3 runs 15 residues. Trimming took off 1 base at V and 1 base at J, with 8 bases between the two ends. From germline, CDR1 is SGHTA and CDR2 FQGNSA. Here the CDR3 reads CASSLGQASYNEQFF. The CDR3 region has the DNA TGTGCCAGCAGCTTAGGACAGGCGTCCTACAATGAGCAGTTCTTC.

The chain carries TRBV27 and TRBJ1-5; TRBD1 is a possible D gene (5 bases). The germline V and J ends were trimmed by 0 bases and 8 bases, with 14 bases remaining between them. The germline gives CDR1 MNHEY, CDR2 SMNVEV (reference sequence). CDR3 length equals 15 residues. The DNA of the CDR3 is TGTGCCAGCAGTTTATCGAGAGGCTTAGGGGAGCCCCAGCATTTT. This encodes CASSLSRGLGEPQHF.

The J gene is TRBJ1-6, the V gene TRBV28; D gene unclear. The V gene's germline CDR1 is MDHEN and CDR2 SYDVKM. Trimming left V 5 bases short and J 8 bases short, with 13 bases between. The CDR3 spans 14 residues. The CDR3 here is CASSGIGPDSPLHF. The CDR3 DNA reads TGTGCCAGCAGTGGGATAGGTCCGGATTCACCCCTCCACTTT.

This clonotype showed up just once. The chain combines TRBV25-1 with TRBJ2-3; D might be TRBD1 or TRBD2, each matching 6 bases. The CDR3 contains 15 residues. Germline CDR1 and CDR2: MGHDK and SYGVNS. Trimming removed 1 base at V and 3 bases at J, with 11 bases between. The CDR3, as DNA: TGTGCCAGCAGTGAATTTCGGGGGCAGACAGATACGCAGTATTTT. Protein sequence: CASSEFRGQTDTQYF.

The table lists this clonotype with many counts. The rearrangement uses TRBV28 and TRBJ2-3, with 9 bases aligning to TRBD1. This CDR3 has 15 residues. Germline V CDR1 and CDR2: MDHEN, SYDVKM. V dropped 6 bases and J dropped 2; count of bases not matched to a gene: 6. For the CDR3, the DNA is TGTGCCAGCAGCCCGGGACAGGGTCTCACAGATACGCAGTATTTT. Translation gives CASSPGQGLTDTQYF.

This clonotype was detected only a few times. V and J are TRBV2 and TRBJ2-7; 7 nucleotides align to TRBD2. The V gene end was trimmed by 3 bases and the J gene end by 2 bases; junction bases not matched to a gene: 4. From germline, CDR1 is SNHLY and CDR2 FYNNEI. This CDR3 contains 14 residues. In nucleotides, the CDR3 is TGTGCCAGCAGTGATGGGAGGGGTCCCTACGAGCAGTACTTC. Residues: CASSDGRGPYEQYF.

Many counts were recorded for this clonotype. The rearrangement links TRBV11-2 to TRBJ2-7; D not certain. Germline CDR1 is SGHAT and CDR2 is FQNNGV. The CDR3 consists of 14 residues. Trimming took off 1 base at V and 5 bases at J, with 12 bases between the two ends. DNA for the CDR3: TGTGCCAGCAGCTTAGTGAGCTCTGTGGACGAGCAGTACTTC. This codes for CASSLVSSVDEQYF.

This clonotype was detected many times. The chain links TRBV5-6 to TRBJ2-1; D uncertain. Trimming took off 0 bases at V and 0 bases at J, with 7 bases between the two ends. Germline CDR1 and CDR2: SGHDT and YYEEEE. This CDR3 comprises 15 residues. The CDR3 loop is CASSLAAGSYNEQFF. The CDR3 region has the DNA TGTGCCAGCAGCTTGGCCGCAGGCTCCTACAATGAGCAGTTCTTC.

This clonotype was observed a few times. This chain links TRBV29-1 with TRBJ1-1; 8 bases agree with TRBD1. The CDR3 loop spans 12 amino acids. V was pared by 6 bases and J by 7 bases, with 7 bases of the junction left unmatched. CDR1 and CDR2 (germline): SQVTM, ANQGSEA. The CDR3 sequence: CSVTTGAGEAFF. The CDR3 DNA reads TGCAGCGTCACGACAGGGGCGGGTGAAGCTTTCTTT.

This chain connects TRBV11-2 to TRBJ2-2; TRBD2 might be the D (6 bases). V was pared by 1 base and J by 5 bases, with 17 bases between. CDR1 is SGHAT and CDR2 is FQNNGV in the germline V gene. This CDR3 region has 17 residues. The CDR3 loop reads CASSLVALRGWTGELFF. The CDR3 DNA follows: TGTGCCAGCAGCTTAGTGGCCTTGCGGGGTTGGACCGGGGAGCTGTTTTTT.

J is TRBJ1-5 and V is TRBV28; D gene ambiguous. The CDR3 consists of 16 residues. The V end lost 3 bases, the J end lost 3 bases, and 15 bases lay between the germline ends. Germline V lookup: CDR1 MDHEN, CDR2 SYDVKM. The CDR3 is CASSFRWGTPNQPQHF. The CDR3 DNA follows: TGTGCCAGCAGTTTTCGATGGGGTACCCCCAATCAGCCCCAGCATTTT.

This clonotype was recorded many times. V is TRBV7-3 and J is TRBJ2-7; weak D call: TRBD2 (6 bases). The CDR3 runs to 15 residues. From germline, CDR1 is SGHTA and CDR2 FQGTGA. The germline V and J ends were trimmed by 5 bases and 0 bases, with 14 bases remaining between them. The CDR3 sequence: CASSPGAGSSYEQYF. In nucleotides, the CDR3 is TGTGCCAGCAGCCCCGGGGCGGGAAGCTCCTACGAGCAGTACTTC.

This clonotype was seen repeatedly, ten times or more. The chain combines TRBV7-2 with TRBJ1-4, with D uncertain. Germline V gene lookup returns CDR1 SGHTA and CDR2 FQGNSA. V was pared by 5 bases and J by 3 bases, with 16 bases between. The CDR3 loop spans 16 amino acids. The CDR3 loop is CASSRRGGSANEKLFF. CDR3 nucleotides: TGTGCCAGCAGCCGCCGTGGTGGTTCGGCTAATGAAAAACTGTTTTTT.

This clonotype was seen only a few times. The CDR3 loop is CASSFQGFRTNQPQHF. Written as DNA, the CDR3 is TGTGCCAGCAGTTTTCAGGGGTTTAGGACAAATCAGCCCCAGCATTTT. The J gene is TRBJ1-5, the V gene TRBV28; D might be TRBD1 (6 bases). The V end was cut by 3 bases, the J end by 4 bases, with 16 bases between. The CDR3 runs 16 residues. Germline CDR1 and CDR2: MDHEN and SYDVKM.

The rearrangement joins TRBV19 to TRBJ2-3; D may be TRBD1 or TRBD2 (5 bases each). The CDR3 is made up of 13 amino acids. Germline CDR1 is LNHDA and CDR2 is SQIVND (reference sequence). V was shortened by 5 bases and J by 6 bases, with 12 bases between the two germline ends. The CDR3 DNA reads TGTGCCAGTAGTGTTGGGACCCTGGATACGCAGTATTTT. It is translated as CASSVGTLDTQYF. Based on the CDR3 plus reference TRBV19 and TRBJ2-3, the full variable domain is DGGITQSPKYLFRKEGQNVTLSCEQNLNHDAMYWYRQDPGQGLRLIYYSQIVNDFQKGDIAEGYSVSREKKESFPLTVTSAQKNPTAFYLCASSVGTLDTQYFGPGTRLTVL.

This chain uses TRBV7-9 with TRBJ2-5, with 8 bases fitting TRBD1. Germline CDR1 and CDR2: SEHNR and FQNEAQ (reference sequence). The junction had 10 bases not matched to a gene; V was cut back by 5 bases and J by 5 bases. This CDR3 contains 15 residues. CDR3 loop: CASSPSDRDGETQYF. The CDR3 coding sequence is TGTGCCAGCAGCCCGTCGGACAGGGACGGCGAGACCCAGTACTTC.

Comments on this clonotype: Given the absence of the conserved phenylalanine or tryptophan at the CDR3 end, a read error is likely. The J gene is TRBJ2-1, the V gene TRBV7-6; 8 bases are shared with TRBD1. This CDR3 has 15 amino acids. V gave up 5 bases and J gave up 4 bases; unmatched junction bases: 7. The germline CDR1 and CDR2 sequences are SGHVS and FNYEAQ. CDR3 DNA sequence: TGTGCCAGCAGCCAAAGACAGGGGTCGTACAATGAGCAGTTCTGC. Residues: CASSQRQGSYNEQFC.

The chain uses TRBV6-5 and TRBJ2-3; D may correspond to TRBD1 or TRBD2 (7 bases each). Germline V gene sequence: CDR1 MNHEY, CDR2 SVGAGI. CDR3 size: 17 residues. V lost 5 bases and J lost 3, with 21 bases in between. The CDR3 here is CASSLTAGGARTDTQYF. For the CDR3, the DNA is TGTGCCAGCAGTCTTACAGCAGGGGGGGCTCGGACAGATACGCAGTATTTT.

J is TRBJ2-1 and V is TRBV5-5, with D unresolved. Germline V gene sequence: CDR1 SGHKS, CDR2 YYEKEE (reference sequence). Trimming pared 0 bases from V and 3 bases from J, leaving 16 bases between. There are 17 residues in the CDR3. CDR3 loop: CASSLEGKAPRYNEQFF. DNA of the CDR3: TGTGCCAGCAGCTTGGAGGGTAAAGCCCCGCGCTACAATGAGCAGTTCTTC.

This clonotype turned up a few times. J is TRBJ2-3 and V is TRBV29-1, with D unresolved. V shed 0 bases and J shed 8 bases, with 24 bases lying between them. Germline values: CDR1 SQVTM, CDR2 ANQGSEA. CDR3 length: 17 residues. This CDR3 reads CSVEDHGPTYIIPTQYF. In DNA, the CDR3 is TGCAGCGTTGAAGATCATGGTCCGACCTACATCATCCCTACGCAGTATTTT.

This clonotype was counted ten times or more. The V gene is TRBV7-8, the J gene TRBJ2-5; D ambiguous. The germline V gene encodes CDR1 SGHVS and CDR2 FQNEAQ. The V end lost 0 bases, the J end lost 9 bases, and 8 bases lay between the germline ends. The CDR3 extends over 12 amino acids. CDR3 sequence reads: CASSLAFLAQYF. The CDR3, as DNA: TGTGCCAGCAGCTTAGCCTTCTTAGCCCAGTACTTC.

This clonotype has just a few counts. J is TRBJ1-5 and V is TRBV19; D ambiguous. V lost 6 bases to trimming and J lost 1 base, with 16 bases between them. In germline, CDR1 is LNHDA, CDR2 SQIVND (reference sequence). The CDR3 is 16 residues long. As DNA, the CDR3 is TGTGCCAGTAGCCGCCAGGTTTTCGGGAGCAATCAGCCCCAGCATTTT. Encoded protein: CASSRQVFGSNQPQHF.

This clonotype showed up many times. The chain links TRBV28 to TRBJ2-7; possibly TRBD2 for D (6 bases). Per germline, CDR1 MDHEN and CDR2 SYDVKM. Between the trimmed V and J ends, which lost 3 bases and 3 bases, there was a span of 12 bases. The CDR3 contains 14 residues. The CDR3 DNA follows: TGTGCCAGCAGTTTTGGAGGGGCGAGCTACGAGCAGTACTTC. This codes for CASSFGGASYEQYF.